These 30 T cell receptor beta chains were sequenced from one sample in a study of post-analysis software for immune sequencing data. General observations from the study: Five TRBV segments, including TRBV5-6, TRBV5-1 and TRBV20-1, were more frequent in patients than controls.

No cognate antigen is known for these TCRs. Each TCR beta cDNA library carried unique molecular identifiers. In TCRdb, the PCR reads were re-called with MiXCR into one record per CDR3 protein. The sample carries 450,000 or so distinct CDR3 sequences, over 35% recorded once. Input material: blood. Receptors originate from a girl aged 10-17 years with multiple sclerosis.

This clonotype was observed a few times. V usage is TRBV12-3 or TRBV12-4 and J usage is TRBJ1-2; D is undetermined. CDR3 length equals 13 residues. Trimming removed 8 bases from V and 8 bases from J, with 18 bases in between. The CDR3: CASSQLGEGGYTF. The DNA of the CDR3 is TGTGCCAGCTCCCAATTAGGTGAGGGAGGCTACACCTTC.

The chain couples TRBV6-6 to TRBJ2-1, with D maybe TRBD2 (5 bases). The V and J ends lost 7 bases and 5 bases respectively, with 21 bases between them. CDR3 length: 16 residues. In germline, CDR1 is MNHNY, CDR2 SVGAGI (reference sequence). The CDR3 loop is CASKRFGQGGHNEQFF. CDR3 DNA: TGTGCCAGCAAAAGGTTCGGTCAAGGAGGCCACAATGAGCAGTTCTTC.

V gene TRBV24-1 combines with J gene TRBJ2-3, with 10 positions matching TRBD2. Trimming took 3 bases from V and 0 from J; bases not matched to a gene: 5. In germline, CDR1 is KGHDR, CDR2 SFDVKD. The CDR3 contains 17 residues. CDR3 amino acids: CATSDDRGLASTDTQYF. The CDR3 nucleotides read TGTGCCACCAGTGATGATAGGGGACTAGCGAGCACAGATACGCAGTATTTT.

This clonotype was recorded a few times. V gene TRBV4-1 combines with J gene TRBJ2-7, with TRBD2 identical over 7 bases. CDR3 length equals 15 residues. V dropped 1 base and J dropped 3; count of bases not matched to a gene: 6. The germline V gene encodes CDR1 MGHRA and CDR2 YSYEKL. CDR3 DNA sequence: TGCGCCAGCAGCCAAGGGCTAGCGGTCCTCTACGAGCAGTACTTC. It specifies CASSQGLAVLYEQYF.

The V call is TRBV6-4, the J call TRBJ2-3, with 10 nucleotides matching TRBD2. Germline trimming cut 0 bases from V and 2 bases from J; bases unmatched to any gene: 2. Germline lookup yields CDR1 MRHNA and CDR2 SNTAGT. This CDR3 spans 16 amino acids. The CDR3 loop reads CASSDSTSGYTDTQYF. The CDR3 nucleotides read TGTGCCAGCAGTGACTCGACTAGCGGGTACACAGATACGCAGTATTTT.

This clonotype has just a few counts. The chain employs TRBV20-1 and TRBJ1-2, with D uncertain. V shed 6 bases and J shed 0 bases, with 11 bases lying between them. Germline CDR1 DFQATT, CDR2 SNEGSKA (reference sequence). The CDR3 has 13 residues. The CDR3 sequence: CSAVHTSNYGYTF. The CDR3 bases are TGCAGTGCAGTCCACACCTCTAACTATGGCTACACCTTC.

Only one count was recorded for this clonotype. The gene calls are TRBV29-1 and TRBJ1-2; no definite D call. Trimming stripped 3 bases from V and 8 bases from J, with 10 bases between. The length of the CDR3 is 11 residues. Germline V gives CDR1 SQVTM, CDR2 ANQGSEA. The CDR3 DNA reads as TGCAGCGTTGAGATACCCGGCGGCTACACCTTC. It encodes CSVEIPGGYTF.

The chain carries TRBV11-2 and TRBJ2-7; D not resolved. The end of the DNA aligns better with TRBJ2-4, so the J call may be wrong. This CDR3 has 16 residues. CDR1 and CDR2 from the germline V gene are SGHAT and FQNNGV. The CDR3 loop is CASSPYGSSRENIQYF. As DNA, the CDR3 is TGTGCCAGCAGCCCCTATGGAAGCAGCCGTGAAAACATTCAGTACTTC.

The V and J genes are TRBV7-2 and TRBJ2-5; a possible D gene is TRBD2 (6 bases). V was shortened by 1 base and J by 5 bases, with 14 bases between the two germline ends. Germline assignment: CDR1 SGHTA and CDR2 FQGNSA. The CDR3 is 15 residues long. CDR3 loop: CASSLVSGVRETQYF. DNA of the CDR3: TGTGCCAGCAGCTTAGTGTCGGGAGTAAGGGAGACCCAGTACTTC. Full variable domain (remainder filled in from reference TRBV7-2 and TRBJ2-5): GAGVSQSPSNKVTEKGKDVELRCDPISGHTALYWYRQSLGQGLEFLIYFQGNSAPDKSGLPSDRFSAERTGGSVSTLTIQRTQQEDSAVYLCASSLVSGVRETQYFGPGTRLLVL.

The J gene is TRBJ2-3, the V gene TRBV6-1, with 11 bases that match TRBD2. In germline, CDR1 is MNHNS, CDR2 SASEGT. Trimming cost V 6 bases and J 6 bases; bases outside gene matches: 20. The CDR3 has 19 amino acids. In nucleotides, the CDR3 is TGTGCCAGCAGACGAGGGACATCAAGAGCTAGCGGGAGGTCTGATACGCAGTATTTT. This codes for CASRRGTSRASGRSDTQYF.

This clonotype appeared a few times. The chain recombines TRBV29-1 with TRBJ1-1; TRBD1 is a possible D gene (6 bases). The CDR3 consists of 11 residues. Germline V gives CDR1 SQVTM, CDR2 ANQGSEA. The CDR3 DNA sequence: TGCAGTGCGGACAGTGGGGCTGAAGCTTTCTTT. As protein: CSADSGAEAFF.

This clonotype was seen just once. Sequence at one end of the junction differs from germline and may be a read error. The CDR3 loop reads CASSRKGTDTRYF. The CDR3 coding sequence is TGTGCCAGCAGCCGCAAGGGCACAGATACGCGGTATTTT. V usage is TRBV7-2 and J usage is TRBJ2-3; no firm D call. Germline assignment: CDR1 SGHTA and CDR2 FQGNSA. This CDR3 is 13 amino acids long.

Regarding this clonotype: The junction departs from germline at one end; a sequencing error may be responsible. The chain employs TRBV25-1 and TRBJ2-7, with D unclear. Per germline, CDR1 MGHDK and CDR2 SYGVNS. The CDR3 has 12 amino acids. The CDR3 loop is CAGSGLGREQYF. The DNA for the CDR3 is TGTGCCGGCAGTGGATTAGGGCGTGAGCAGTACTTC.

This clonotype has more than one count but fewer than ten. The chain has TRBV7-6 and TRBJ2-5, with TRBD2 as a possible D gene (5 bases). The CDR3 runs 18 residues. Trimming took 5 bases from V and 1 from J, leaving 23 bases between them. Germline V gives CDR1 SGHVS, CDR2 FNYEAQ. The DNA of the CDR3 is TGTGCCAGCAGCCACTCCCCCGGAGCTCCGAGGGTCCAAGAGACCCAGTACTTC. The encoded protein is CASSHSPGAPRVQETQYF.

The chain uses TRBV28 and TRBJ1-1; 8 positions agree with TRBD1. Germline loops: CDR1 MDHEN, CDR2 SYDVKM. V lost 5 bases, J lost 1 base, and 6 bases stayed unmatched. This CDR3 has 15 residues. CDR3 sequence: CASSGQGAQNTEAFF. The CDR3 region has the DNA TGTGCCAGCAGTGGGCAGGGGGCGCAGAACACTGAAGCTTTCTTT.

The J gene is TRBJ1-6, the V gene TRBV4-1; 8 positions match TRBD1. Losses at the gene ends were 3 bases for V and 8 bases for J; bases not matched to a gene: 15. The CDR3 loop spans 18 amino acids. The germline V gene encodes CDR1 MGHRA and CDR2 YSYEKL. Written as DNA, the CDR3 is TGCGCCAGCAGCCACCGAGCTTATTCACAGGGGGGAGATTCACCCCTCCACTTT. Translated, it gives CASSHRAYSQGGDSPLHF.

This sequence joins TRBV7-2 and TRBJ2-7, with 11 bases fitting TRBD2. Per the germline V gene, CDR1 is SGHTA and CDR2 is FQGNSA. V was pared by 4 bases and J by 0 bases, with 8 bases of the junction left unmatched. CDR3 length: 17 amino acids. The chain's CDR3 is CASSSSPTSGSSYEQYF. The CDR3 DNA is TGTGCCAGCAGCTCCTCGCCCACTAGCGGGAGCTCCTACGAGCAGTACTTC.

This chain joins TRBV3-1 and TRBJ2-7; tentative D call: TRBD2 (5 bases). CDR1 is LGHDT and CDR2 is YNNKEL in the germline V gene (reference sequence). The CDR3 runs to 15 residues. Trimming shortened V by 4 bases and J by 4 bases, and 17 bases separated the two germline ends. The CDR3 coding sequence is TGTGCCAGCAGCCCCCGAGAGGGTTTACCGTACGAGCAGTACTTC. Its protein is CASSPREGLPYEQYF.

The CDR3 region is CSVGGVTGEAFF. In nucleotides, the CDR3 is TGCAGCGTGGGGGGAGTAACAGGAGAAGCTTTCTTT. J is TRBJ1-1 and V is TRBV29-1; D is perhaps TRBD1 (5 bases). CDR1 SQVTM and CDR2 ANQGSEA come from the germline V gene. The CDR3 consists of 12 residues. The germline V and J ends were trimmed by 6 bases and 8 bases, with 16 bases remaining between them.

The J gene is TRBJ2-7, the V gene TRBV7-8; 7 positions agree with TRBD2. The assigned J gene may be wrong: the sequence end matches TRBJ2-5 better. The CDR3 spans 19 residues. Germline V gives CDR1 SGHVS, CDR2 FQNEAQ. The DNA for the CDR3 is TGTGCCAGCAGCTTAGTGGGGTTGAGCGCGTTGACTAGCCGGGAGACCCAGTACTTC. It specifies CASSLVGLSALTSRETQYF.

V is TRBV4-1 and J is TRBJ2-5, with TRBD1 as a possible D gene (6 bases). The germline V gene has CDR1 MGHRA and CDR2 YSYEKL. Between the trimmed V and J ends, which lost 2 bases and 4 bases, there was a span of 11 bases. The length of the CDR3 is 14 residues. CDR3 bases: TGCGCCAGCAGCCAACCCCGCAGGGGAGAGACCCAGTACTTC. It encodes CASSQPRRGETQYF.

Only a few counts were recorded for this clonotype. V is TRBV6-5 and J is TRBJ2-7, with TRBD1 matching over 7 bases. Germline V gives CDR1 MNHEY, CDR2 SVGAGI. Germline trimming cut 6 bases from V and 2 bases from J; bases unmatched to any gene: 13. CDR3 length: 16 amino acids. CDR3 region: CASSSYRQGITYEQYF. The CDR3 DNA is TGTGCCAGCAGCTCCTACCGACAGGGTATTACCTACGAGCAGTACTTC.

This clonotype was seen a single time. The V call is TRBV28, the J call TRBJ2-4; D ambiguous. The end of the DNA fits TRBJ2-7 better, so the J call may be wrong. Germline values: CDR1 MDHEN, CDR2 SYDVKM. This CDR3 comprises 15 residues. The chain's CDR3 is CASIGPSSSSYEQYF. For the CDR3, the DNA is TGTGCCAGCATAGGTCCGAGCTCAAGCTCCTACGAGCAGTACTTC.

This chain links TRBV7-9 with TRBJ2-4; TRBD1 aligns across 8 bases. The CDR3 extends over 16 amino acids. Germline loops: CDR1 SEHNR, CDR2 FQNEAQ (reference sequence). The V and J ends lost 4 bases and 0 bases, in that order; junction bases with no gene match: 5. CDR3 sequence reads: CASSSYDRGAKNIQYF. The CDR3 DNA is TGTGCCAGCAGCTCATACGACAGGGGAGCCAAAAACATTCAGTACTTC.

V usage is TRBV2 and J usage is TRBJ2-7; D assignment may be TRBD1 or TRBD2 (6 bases each). This CDR3 is 12 amino acids long. V was shortened by 7 bases and J by 3 bases, with 10 bases between the two germline ends. Germline V CDR1 and CDR2: SNHLY, FYNNEI. CDR3 bases: TGTGCCAGCAATGGGGGGCTCTACGAGCAGTACTTC. Translating gives CASNGGLYEQYF. The full variable domain, rest sourced from reference TRBV2 and TRBJ2-7, is EPEVTQTPSHQVTQMGQEVILRCVPISNHLYFYWYRQILGQKVEFLVSFYNNEISEKSEIFDDQFSVERPDGSNFTLKIRSTKLEDSAMYFCASNGGLYEQYFGPGTRLTVT.

The chain joins TRBV27 to TRBJ2-1; D might be TRBD1 (5 bases). This CDR3 comprises 14 residues. Looked up from germline, CDR1 is MNHEY and CDR2 is SMNVEV (reference sequence). Trimming stripped 5 bases from V and 7 bases from J, with 15 bases between. This CDR3 reads CASSPGHDGNEQFF. The DNA for the CDR3 is TGTGCCAGCAGTCCCGGACACGACGGTAATGAGCAGTTCTTC.

The chain recombines TRBV29-1 with TRBJ1-1; maybe TRBD1 (5 bases). The CDR3 runs 14 residues. The germline V gene has CDR1 SQVTM and CDR2 ANQGSEA. The V end lost 0 bases, the J end lost 6 bases, and 14 bases lay between the germline ends. The CDR3: CSVEDPVVRAEAFF. CDR3 sequence (DNA): TGCAGCGTTGAAGACCCTGTCGTCAGGGCTGAAGCTTTCTTT.

The V call is TRBV5-1, the J call TRBJ2-7, with D possibly being TRBD1 (5 bases). TRBJ2-5 matches the DNA end more closely, so the J call is doubtful. The CDR3 extends over 14 amino acids. Germline-derived CDR1 and CDR2 are SGHRS and YFSETQ. The CDR3 reads CASSLVRAEETQYF. CDR3 sequence (DNA): TGCGCCAGCAGCTTGGTCAGGGCAGAGGAGACCCAGTACTTC.

V is TRBV28 and J is TRBJ2-4, with 10 bases matching TRBD2. The J call may not be correct, given that the DNA end is closer to TRBJ2-7. Germline CDR1 and CDR2: MDHEN and SYDVKM. The CDR3 totals 15 residues. CDR3 protein: CASSVESGRDDEQYF. DNA of the CDR3: TGTGCCAGCAGTGTCGAGAGCGGGAGGGACGACGAGCAGTACTTC.

V is TRBV12-3 or TRBV12-4 and J is TRBJ2-7; D uncertain. There are 14 residues in the CDR3. The V end lost 1 base, the J end lost 5 bases, and 12 bases lay between the germline ends. In DNA, the CDR3 is TGTGCCAGCAGTTTAGATGAGGCAGCCCACGAGCAGTACTTC. This sequence encodes CASSLDEAAHEQYF.